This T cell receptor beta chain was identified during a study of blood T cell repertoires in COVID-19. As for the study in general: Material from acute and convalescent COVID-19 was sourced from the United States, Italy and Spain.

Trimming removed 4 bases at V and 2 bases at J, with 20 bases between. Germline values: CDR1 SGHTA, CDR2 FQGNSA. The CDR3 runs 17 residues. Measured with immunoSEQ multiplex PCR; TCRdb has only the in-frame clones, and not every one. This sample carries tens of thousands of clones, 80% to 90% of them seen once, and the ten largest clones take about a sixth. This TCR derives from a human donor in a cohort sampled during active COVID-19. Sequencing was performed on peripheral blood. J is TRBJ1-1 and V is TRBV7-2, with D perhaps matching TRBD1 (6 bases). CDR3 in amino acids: CASSWRLQRGANTEAFF. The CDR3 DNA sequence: TGTGCCAGCAGCTGGAGGCTCCAACGGGGGGCTAACACTGAAGCTTTCTTT.